These 30 T cell receptor beta chains share one sample of origin, sequenced in a study of OX40 agonist ivuxolimab in advanced cancers. Sequencing used immunoSEQ multiplex PCR; TCRdb keeps in-frame clones, though not all of them. Found here are tens of thousands of clones, around nine tenths of them singletons; the top ten hold around 25%. The source material was CD4+ or CD8+ T cells sorted from blood, sampled in a trial of the OX40 agonist ivuxolimab. The receptors originated from an adult with an advanced solid tumor such as melanoma, head and neck, liver or kidney cancer.

The chain uses TRBV5-8 and TRBJ2-7, with 7 bases lining up with TRBD2. Germline V CDR1 and CDR2: SGHTS, YDEGEE. The CDR3 length is 17 residues. V shed 4 bases and J 8 bases; nucleotides not matched to a gene: 21. In DNA, the CDR3 is TGTGCCAGCAGCCTTCGAGTTTTCGCGGGGGAACATTTCAAGCAGTACTTC. It specifies CASSLRVFAGEHFKQYF.

The chain links TRBV30 to TRBJ1-5; TRBD1 might be the D (5 bases). Germline CDR1 reads GTSNPN; CDR2 reads SVGIG (reference sequence). The CDR3 has 14 amino acids. V lost 5 bases, J lost 0 bases, and 11 bases lay in between. The CDR3 is CAWAGGDSNQPQHF. In DNA, the CDR3 is TGTGCCTGGGCCGGAGGGGATAGCAATCAGCCCCAGCATTTT.

V is TRBV4-1 and J is TRBJ1-3, with D unresolved. Trimming pared 1 base from V and 7 bases from J, leaving 5 bases between. This CDR3 spans 12 amino acids. CDR1 MGHRA and CDR2 YSYEKL come from the germline V gene. CDR3 DNA sequence: TGCGCCAGCAGCCAAGTTGCTAACACCATATATTTT. Encoded protein: CASSQVANTIYF.

This rearrangement joins TRBV7-9 to TRBJ1-4; no definite D call. The germline gives CDR1 SEHNR, CDR2 FQNEAQ (reference sequence). The CDR3 covers 13 residues. V was pared by 4 bases and J by 12 bases, with 15 bases between. The CDR3 bases are TGTGCCAGCAGCTCCGTTGTAGGTCGGGAACTGTTTTTT. Translating it yields CASSSVVGRELFF.

The V and J genes are TRBV30 and TRBJ1-1; 7 bases are a match to TRBD1. The CDR3 has 13 amino acids. V lost 3 bases to trimming and J lost 3 bases; unmatched junction nucleotides: 4. Germline CDR1 and CDR2: GTSNPN and SVGIG (reference sequence). The CDR3 loop is CAWSDTGDTEAFF. The CDR3 region has the DNA TGTGCCTGGAGCGATACAGGGGACACTGAAGCTTTCTTT.

The rearrangement uses TRBV4-3 and TRBJ1-5; D uncertain. V dropped 0 bases and J dropped 4 bases, with 13 bases sitting between them. The CDR3 has 16 amino acids. The V gene's germline CDR1 is LGHNA and CDR2 YSLEER. CDR3 residues: CASSQDLAGPNQPQHF. Here the CDR3 DNA reads TGCGCCAGCAGCCAAGATCTTGCAGGCCCGAATCAGCCCCAGCATTTT.

The J gene is TRBJ2-1, the V gene TRBV6-1; D perhaps matches TRBD2 (5 bases). The CDR3 runs to 12 residues. With 4 bases removed from V and 8 bases from J, the gap between germline ends came to 9 bases. CDR1 is MNHNS and CDR2 is SASEGT in the germline V gene. The CDR3 is CASSGRRDEQFF. Written as DNA, the CDR3 is TGTGCCAGCAGTGGGCGGCGGGATGAGCAGTTCTTC.

The chain is built from TRBV6-1 and TRBJ2-2; D is uncertain. The CDR3 is 12 residues long. CDR1 MNHNS and CDR2 SASEGT come from the germline V gene. Trimming cost V 5 bases and J 4 bases, with 5 bases left between them. This CDR3 reads CASSHGTGELFF. The CDR3 bases are TGTGCCAGCAGTCACGGCACCGGGGAGCTGTTTTTT.

This rearrangement joins TRBV6-5 to TRBJ2-7; weak D call: TRBD2 (5 bases). V lost 5 bases and J lost 4, with 15 bases in between. The CDR3 extends over 14 amino acids. From germline, CDR1 is MNHEY and CDR2 SVGAGI. The CDR3 protein is CASSASGADYEQYF. CDR3 nucleotides: TGTGCCAGCAGTGCGAGCGGAGCGGATTACGAGCAGTACTTC.

In its sample, this clone is medium-sized. This chain uses TRBV27 with TRBJ2-7; 9 nucleotides line up with TRBD1. This CDR3 contains 16 residues. Germline V gene data show CDR1 as MNHEY and CDR2 as SMNVEV (reference sequence). V shed 6 bases, J shed 5 bases, and the junction held 14 bases outside the gene matches. CDR3 nucleotide sequence: TGTGCCAGCAGCTCCCCGATCGGGACAGGGAGGGACGAGCAGTACTTC. The encoded protein is CASSSPIGTGRDEQYF.

This clone was recorded a few times. The chain joins TRBV7-9 to TRBJ2-5, with 8 bases identical to TRBD1. The CDR3 runs to 15 residues. Germline V gene sequence: CDR1 SEHNR, CDR2 FQNEAQ (reference sequence). Trimming cost V 5 bases and J 2 bases; bases outside gene matches: 7. The DNA for the CDR3 is TGTGCCAGCAGCCCGTTTGGACAGGGACAAGAGACCCAGTACTTC. It is translated as CASSPFGQGQETQYF.

The chain links TRBV7-6 to TRBJ2-7; 10 bases line up with TRBD2. The CDR3 has 14 residues. Germline V CDR1 and CDR2: SGHVS, FNYEAQ. J was trimmed by 6 bases and V by 5 bases; bases with no gene match: 7. The CDR3 DNA is TGTGCCAGCAGCCCTTCGCTAGCGGGGGTCGAGCAGTACTTC. As protein: CASSPSLAGVEQYF.

The chain couples TRBV27 to TRBJ2-1; 9 nucleotides match TRBD2. V lost 5 bases, J lost 8 bases, and 10 bases stayed unmatched. The germline CDR1 and CDR2 sequences are MNHEY and SMNVEV (reference sequence). The CDR3 loop spans 15 amino acids. The CDR3 here is CASSPFLAGIDEQFF. CDR3 DNA sequence: TGTGCCAGCAGTCCATTTCTAGCGGGAATCGATGAGCAGTTCTTC.

This chain uses TRBV4-2 with TRBJ2-2, with 8 bases matching TRBD2. With 0 bases clipped from V and 6 bases from J, the junction kept 6 bases outside the gene matches. This CDR3 has 16 residues. Germline assignment: CDR1 LGHNA and CDR2 YNFKEQ. Here the CDR3 reads CASSQEGLAGAGELFF. CDR3 coding DNA: TGTGCCAGCAGCCAAGAAGGTCTAGCGGGCGCCGGGGAGCTGTTTTTT.

The chain carries TRBV7-9 and TRBJ2-1, with D perhaps TRBD2 (6 bases). V was clipped by 5 bases and J by 4 bases, with 9 bases between them. CDR1 and CDR2 (germline): SEHNR, FQNEAQ (reference sequence). The CDR3 has 13 amino acids. The CDR3 sequence is CASSRDSYNEQFF. The CDR3 DNA is TGTGCCAGCAGCCGGGACTCTTACAATGAGCAGTTCTTC.

The V gene is TRBV7-9, the J gene TRBJ1-1; no firm D call. This CDR3 spans 14 amino acids. Germline V lookup: CDR1 SEHNR, CDR2 FQNEAQ (reference sequence). V was cut by 5 bases and J by 0 bases, with 10 bases left in between. The CDR3 nucleotides read TGTGCCAGCAGCGTCCAACTATTGAACACTGAAGCTTTCTTT. Translated: CASSVQLLNTEAFF.

The rearrangement uses TRBV19 and TRBJ2-7, with TRBD2 identical over 10 bases. The CDR3 covers 15 residues. J lost 4 bases, V lost 4 bases, and 7 bases had no gene match. The germline CDR1 and CDR2 sequences are LNHDA and SQIVND (reference sequence). The CDR3 here is CASSNPLAGEYEQYF. DNA for the CDR3: TGTGCCAGTAGTAATCCGCTAGCGGGGGAATACGAGCAGTACTTC.

The rearrangement links TRBV5-1 to TRBJ2-1; D possibly corresponds to TRBD1 (5 bases). The CDR3 length is 15 residues. V lost 0 bases and J lost 8, with 15 bases in between. Germline V lookup: CDR1 SGHRS, CDR2 YFSETQ. CDR3 bases: TGCGCCAGCAGCTTGGCACAGGCGGCGATCCATGAGCAGTTCTTC. It yields the protein CASSLAQAAIHEQFF.

J is TRBJ1-5 and V is TRBV28, with a possible D match to TRBD1 (5 bases). Trimming left V 3 bases short and J 7 bases short, with 13 bases between. The CDR3 consists of 14 residues. In germline, CDR1 is MDHEN, CDR2 SYDVKM. The chain's CDR3 is CASSFFAGGQPQHF. The CDR3 coding sequence is TGTGCCAGCAGTTTTTTCGCCGGGGGGCAGCCCCAGCATTTT.

The chain employs TRBV21-1 and TRBJ1-2; TRBD1, as called in the table, went unchecked against the DNA. TRBV21-1 is a pseudogene segment. The CDR3 spans 13 residues. The CDR3 bases are TGTGCCAGCCATAAAGGACAGGGCTATGGCTACACCTTC. Translated, it gives CASHKGQGYGYTF.

This clone was counted a single time. The chain links TRBV7-2 to TRBJ1-4; 9 bases fit TRBD1. The germline V gene encodes CDR1 SGHTA and CDR2 FQGNSA. Trimming at V came to 2 bases and at J to 3 bases, leaving 13 bases not matched to a gene. This CDR3 has 19 amino acids. The CDR3 loop reads CASSLLPASDRGSNEKLFF. The CDR3 DNA sequence: TGTGCCAGCAGCTTATTGCCGGCTTCGGACAGGGGATCTAATGAAAAACTGTTTTTT.

This clone was recorded once. The rearrangement joins TRBV11-2 to TRBJ2-3, with 8 bases fitting TRBD2. Germline lookup yields CDR1 SGHAT and CDR2 FQNNGV. The CDR3 loop spans 15 amino acids. J gave up 0 bases and V 6 bases, and 5 bases lay outside the gene matches. CDR3 amino acids: CASRSTSDSTDTQYF. In DNA form, the CDR3 reads TGTGCCAGCAGATCGACTAGCGATAGCACAGATACGCAGTATTTT.

The J gene is TRBJ2-1, the V gene TRBV27, with 9 bases fitting TRBD2. V was pared by 8 bases and J by 4 bases, with 6 bases of the junction left unmatched. There are 14 residues in the CDR3. Germline-derived CDR1 and CDR2 are MNHEY and SMNVEV (reference sequence). CDR3 DNA sequence: TGTGCCAGCGCAGCGGGGGGAGATTACAATGAGCAGTTCTTC. Translated: CASAAGGDYNEQFF.

The chain uses TRBV30 and TRBJ1-3; D not resolved. Trimming stripped 4 bases from V and 0 bases from J, with 10 bases between. Looked up from germline, CDR1 is GTSNPN and CDR2 is SVGIG (reference sequence). The length of the CDR3 is 14 residues. The CDR3 nucleotides read TGTGCCTGGAACGCAGGATCCTCTGGAAACACCATATATTTT. This encodes CAWNAGSSGNTIYF. The full variable domain, its missing parts supplied by reference TRBV30 and TRBJ1-3, is SQTIHQWPATLVQPVGSPLSLECTVEGTSNPNLYWYRQAAGRGLQLLFYSVGIGQISSEVPQNLSASRPQDRQFILSSKKLLLSDSGFYLCAWNAGSSGNTIYFGEGSWLTVV.

The chain recombines TRBV7-2 with TRBJ2-5; D tentatively fits TRBD1 or TRBD2 (5 bases each). Looked up from germline, CDR1 is SGHTA and CDR2 is FQGNSA. CDR3 size: 13 residues. Trimming removed 1 base from V and 5 bases from J, with 8 bases in between. CDR3 sequence: CASSLGGFETQYF. CDR3 bases: TGTGCCAGCAGCTTAGGGGGGTTTGAGACCCAGTACTTC. Full variable domain (remainder filled in from reference TRBV7-2 and TRBJ2-5): GAGVSQSPSNKVTEKGKDVELRCDPISGHTALYWYRQSLGQGLEFLIYFQGNSAPDKSGLPSDRFSAERTGGSVSTLTIQRTQQEDSAVYLCASSLGGFETQYFGPGTRLLVL.

J is TRBJ2-7 and V is TRBV27; 12 bases map to TRBD2. This CDR3 region has 15 residues. The trim removed 6 bases at V and 7 bases at J, leaving 10 bases unmatched. Germline CDR1 MNHEY, CDR2 SMNVEV (reference sequence). Here the CDR3 DNA reads TGTGCCAGCAGCCTAGCGGGAGGGCCCTTGAGGGAGCAGTACTTC. Protein sequence: CASSLAGGPLREQYF.

This sequence joins TRBV9 and TRBJ2-7; tentatively, D is TRBD2 (5 bases). The CDR3 length is 15 residues. Germline V gene data show CDR1 as SGDLS and CDR2 as YYNGEE. Trimming took 1 base from V and 1 from J, leaving 12 bases between them. CDR3 in DNA: TGTGCCAGCAGCGTAAGCGGATCTCGGTCCTACGAGCAGTACTTC. Its translation is CASSVSGSRSYEQYF.

A few counts support this clone. This chain uses TRBV4-1 with TRBJ2-1; 11 positions match TRBD2. The germline V gene encodes CDR1 MGHRA and CDR2 YSYEKL. The V segment lost 4 bases and the J segment 4 bases; nucleotides outside the gene matches: 6. The CDR3 is 16 amino acids. CDR3 DNA: TGCGCCAGCAGCCGACATTCTAGCGGGGGGTACAATGAGCAGTTCTTC. Amino acid sequence: CASSRHSSGGYNEQFF.

The chain has TRBV7-3 and TRBJ2-1, with 9 bases fitting TRBD2. The germline V gene has CDR1 SGHTA and CDR2 FQGTGA. The CDR3 runs 16 residues. V lost 5 bases to trimming and J lost 2 bases; unmatched junction nucleotides: 7. The CDR3 bases are TGTGCCAGCAGCGCCTCGACTAGCGGACCCTACAATGAGCAGTTCTTC. Translation gives CASSASTSGPYNEQFF.

V gene TRBV29-1 combines with J gene TRBJ2-3; 13 nucleotides agree with TRBD2. With 6 bases clipped from V and 15 bases from J, the junction kept 6 bases outside the gene matches. The germline CDR1 and CDR2 sequences are SQVTM and ANQGSEA. This CDR3 spans 11 amino acids. The CDR3 reads CSVARTSGRYF. The CDR3 region has the DNA TGCAGCGTCGCCCGGACTAGCGGGAGATATTTT.